This T cell receptor beta chain was found in a study of blood T cells in healthy people across ages. Study findings and constraints: While age rose, TCR beta diversity per million T cells dropped in a roughly linear way.

About this clonotype: The antigen remains unidentified.

The germline V gene has CDR1 SGHTA and CDR2 FQGTGA. Trimming at V came to 1 base and at J to 7 bases, leaving 8 bases not matched to a gene. The CDR3 has 17 residues. Primers used in a second PCR of roughly 6 to 11 cycles were a sample-barcoded 5' primer and a J-beta primer mix. TCRdb used MiXCR to reprocess the 5' RACE reads, holding one entry per CDR3 protein. The repertoire holds 800,000 to 950,000 distinct CDR3 sequences, with just under 30% as singletons. The sample also formed part of further work on T cells of mothers and their children.

This chain uses TRBV7-3 with TRBJ2-1; 12 bases fit TRBD2. This TCR came from a woman between 40 and 50 years old in good health. Sequencing was carried out using blood. The CDR3 coding sequence is TGTGCCAGCAGCTTAAGTATGACTAGCGGGAGATGGAATGAGCAGTTCTTC. Protein product: CASSLSMTSGRWNEQFF.